Below, 20 T cell receptor beta chains from the same sample are listed, as sequenced in a study of control samples from healthy donors and cancer patients. Sequenced by immunoSEQ multiplex PCR; TCRdb stores in-frame clones only, minus some. The sample consists of about 150,000 clones, approximately 94% of them appearing once. Sequenced sample: blood. These receptors were obtained from a man aged 40-50 years in good health.

This chain joins TRBV5-1 and TRBJ2-7, with D tentatively TRBD1 or TRBD2 (5 bases each). The CDR3 totals 16 residues. Trimming shortened V by 4 bases and J by 4 bases, and 21 bases separated the two germline ends. Germline V gene data show CDR1 as SGHRS and CDR2 as YFSETQ. DNA of the CDR3: TGCGCCAGCAGCCCATCTGCCGGGACGGTGATATACGAGCAGTACTTC. Its translation: CASSPSAGTVIYEQYF. The whole variable domain, remainder taken from reference TRBV5-1 and TRBJ2-7, is KAGVTQTPRYLIKTRGQQVTLSCSPISGHRSVSWYQQTPGQGLQFLFEYFSETQRNKGNFPGRFSGRQFSNSRSEMNVSTLELGDSALYLCASSPSAGTVIYEQYFGPGTRLTVT.

The chain carries TRBV5-1 and TRBJ2-7; TRBD1 aligns across 9 bases. Germline values: CDR1 SGHRS, CDR2 YFSETQ. CDR3 size: 14 residues. With V trimmed by 4 bases and J by 3 bases, 5 bases remained unmatched. The CDR3 protein is CASSQDRGYYEQYF. The CDR3 region has the DNA TGCGCCAGCAGCCAAGACAGGGGGTACTACGAGCAGTACTTC.

J is TRBJ2-3 and V is TRBV13; 11 bases map to TRBD1. The trim removed 5 bases at V and 3 bases at J, leaving 4 bases unmatched. The CDR3 consists of 15 residues. Germline V gene sequence: CDR1 PRHDT, CDR2 FYEKMQ (reference sequence). CDR3 loop: CASSTGTGGTDTQYF. CDR3 sequence (DNA): TGTGCCAGCAGCACCGGGACAGGGGGAACAGATACGCAGTATTTT.

The V gene is TRBV29-1, the J gene TRBJ1-1; no reliable D call. The length of the CDR3 is 14 residues. Germline loops: CDR1 SQVTM, CDR2 ANQGSEA. The V gene lost 5 bases and the J gene lost 0 bases, with 13 bases spanning the gap. The CDR3 loop reads CSVWTRGLNTEAFF. As DNA, the CDR3 is TGCAGCGTTTGGACGCGAGGGCTGAACACTGAAGCTTTCTTT.

The rearrangement links TRBV4-2 to TRBJ1-5; the D gene is possibly TRBD1 (5 bases). The germline V and J ends were trimmed by 4 bases and 7 bases, with 11 bases remaining between them. Germline V CDR1 and CDR2: LGHNA, YNFKEQ. This CDR3 contains 13 residues. CDR3 coding DNA: TGTGCCAGCAGCCGCGACAGAGGCCAGCCCCAGCATTTT. Its protein product is CASSRDRGQPQHF.

This clone has just one count. This rearrangement joins TRBV14 to TRBJ1-1; the D is unclear. This CDR3 region has 15 residues. Trimming stripped 3 bases from V and 0 bases from J, with 11 bases between. Germline V gene sequence: CDR1 SGHDN, CDR2 FVKESK. The CDR3 here is CASSHRAGLNTEAFF. Here the CDR3 DNA reads TGTGCCAGCAGCCATCGGGCAGGCTTGAACACTGAAGCTTTCTTT.

This chain uses TRBV3-1 (or the pseudogene TRBV3-2) with TRBJ1-4; D is possibly TRBD1 (6 bases). The CDR3 contains 15 residues. Trimming took 0 bases from V and 7 from J, leaving 12 bases between them. Germline V gives CDR1 LGHDT, CDR2 YNNKEL (reference sequence). CDR3 sequence: CASSQDSGGGEKLFF. In nucleotides, the CDR3 is TGTGCCAGCAGCCAAGATAGTGGGGGCGGTGAAAAACTGTTTTTT.

This clone was counted only a few times. The J gene is TRBJ1-4, the V gene TRBV28; D might be TRBD1 (5 bases). The CDR3 loop spans 13 amino acids. CDR1 is MDHEN, CDR2 SYDVKM, per germline. The V end lost 6 bases, the J end lost 8 bases, and 13 bases lay between the germline ends. The CDR3 region has the DNA TGTGCCAGCAGCCTGGCCGGGGCGGAAAAACTGTTTTTT. Translating gives CASSLAGAEKLFF.

This chain connects TRBV6-2 or TRBV6-3 to TRBJ1-5, with D maybe TRBD1 (5 bases). Germline V gene lookup returns CDR1 MNHEY and CDR2 SVGEGT. This CDR3 is 15 amino acids long. V lost 6 bases and J lost 0, with 12 bases in between. The CDR3 DNA sequence: TGTGCCAGCAGCATAACAGGTTTTAGCAATCAGCCCCAGCATTTT. Translation: CASSITGFSNQPQHF.

The V gene is TRBV5-4, the J gene TRBJ2-7, with TRBD1 matching 8 bases. The CDR3 is 16 residues long. V lost 1 base, J lost 2 bases, and 8 bases stayed unmatched. CDR1 is SGHNT and CDR2 is YYREEE in the germline V gene (reference sequence). The CDR3 DNA is TGTGCCAGCAGCTTGACCGGCAGGGGGCAAGCCTACGAGCAGTACTTC. The encoded protein is CASSLTGRGQAYEQYF.

The CDR3 sequence: CASRSNRNQPQHF. CDR3 bases: TGTGCCAGCAGGAGCAACAGAAATCAGCCCCAGCATTTT. V and J are TRBV28 and TRBJ1-5; D unresolved. Trimming removed 6 bases from V and 4 bases from J, with 10 bases in between. Germline V gene sequence: CDR1 MDHEN, CDR2 SYDVKM. The CDR3 covers 13 residues.

With respect to this clone: This CDR3 is also generated by other DNA sequences in the sample. The rearrangement joins TRBV27 to TRBJ2-7; possibly TRBD1 for D (5 bases). In germline, CDR1 is MNHEY, CDR2 SMNVEV (reference sequence). V shed 3 bases and J shed 2 bases, with 8 bases lying between them. This CDR3 spans 13 amino acids. This CDR3 reads CASSLGQTYEQYF. Written as DNA, the CDR3 is TGTGCCAGCAGTTTGGGGCAGACCTACGAGCAGTACTTC.

In its sample, this clone was seen once. The rearrangement uses TRBV5-1 and TRBJ2-3, with 8 bases matching TRBD1. Trimming cost V 6 bases and J 2 bases; bases outside gene matches: 5. The V gene's germline CDR1 is SGHRS and CDR2 YFSETQ. CDR3 length: 14 residues. CDR3 in DNA: TGCGCCAGCACCCCGACAGGGGACACAGATACGCAGTATTTT. Protein sequence: CASTPTGDTDTQYF. Complete variable domain (other parts from reference TRBV5-1 and TRBJ2-3): KAGVTQTPRYLIKTRGQQVTLSCSPISGHRSVSWYQQTPGQGLQFLFEYFSETQRNKGNFPGRFSGRQFSNSRSEMNVSTLELGDSALYLCASTPTGDTDTQYFGPGTRLTVL.

The rearrangement uses TRBV5-1 and TRBJ1-6; TRBD1 aligns across 7 bases. J lost 7 bases, V lost 2 bases, and 3 bases had no gene match. Germline CDR1 SGHRS, CDR2 YFSETQ. The CDR3 runs to 14 residues. The CDR3 DNA reads as TGCGCCAGCAGCTTTTCAGGGGGAAATTCACCCCTCCACTTT. This encodes CASSFSGGNSPLHF.

This chain uses TRBV12-3 or TRBV12-4 with TRBJ1-3; D unclear. V was clipped by 11 bases and J by 0 bases, with 8 bases between them. This CDR3 is built from 12 residues. DNA for the CDR3: TGTGCCGTAGGGAGCTCTGGAAACACCATATATTTT. Its protein product is CAVGSSGNTIYF.

This clone was counted once. The chain carries TRBV6-5 and TRBJ1-1; a weak D match, TRBD1 (6 bases). The germline V and J ends were trimmed by 6 bases and 4 bases, with 15 bases remaining between them. The CDR3 is 14 residues long. CDR1 and CDR2 from the germline V gene are MNHEY and SVGAGI. CDR3 bases: TGTGCCAGCAGCACGAATTTGGGGGCCACTGAAGCTTTCTTT. This encodes CASSTNLGATEAFF.

The chain links TRBV11-2 to TRBJ1-2, with a tentative D call TRBD1 (6 bases). The CDR3 loop spans 13 amino acids. The germline CDR1 and CDR2 sequences are SGHAT and FQNNGV. Trimming cost V 5 bases and J 11 bases, with 18 bases left between them. The CDR3 loop reads CASSPTGTRFYTF. In DNA, the CDR3 is TGTGCCAGCAGCCCAACCGGGACAAGATTTTACACCTTC. The full variable domain, in which reference TRBV11-2 and TRBJ1-2 provide the parts outside the CDR3, is EAGVAQSPRYKIIEKRQSVAFWCNPISGHATLYWYQQILGQGPKLLIQFQNNGVVDDSQLPKDRFSAERLKGVDSTLKIQPAKLEDSAVYLCASSPTGTRFYTFGSGTRLTVV.

This clone was found a few times. This chain connects TRBV2 to TRBJ1-2; D is unclear. CDR1 and CDR2 (germline): SNHLY, FYNNEI. Trimming pared 8 bases from V and 2 bases from J, leaving 12 bases between. The CDR3 covers 13 residues. CDR3 in DNA: TGTGCCAGCGTCCCGAGGGAGAACTATGGCTACACCTTC. This codes for CASVPRENYGYTF.

The chain uses TRBV27 and TRBJ1-5; possible D gene TRBD1, 6 bases. The CDR3 runs to 14 residues. Trimming left V 3 bases short and J 5 bases short, with 11 bases between. The germline V gene encodes CDR1 MNHEY and CDR2 SMNVEV (reference sequence). CDR3 DNA sequence: TGTGCCAGCAGTTTCGGGGGCCCCGATCAGCCCCAGCATTTT. Translated: CASSFGGPDQPQHF.

The chain combines TRBV9 with TRBJ2-2; TRBD1 matches at 10 bases. The CDR3 is made up of 15 amino acids. The trim removed 4 bases at V and 6 bases at J, leaving 6 bases unmatched. CDR1 SGDLS and CDR2 YYNGEE come from the germline V gene. The DNA of the CDR3 is TGTGCCAGCAGCCAACCTGGGACAGGGGCCGGGGAGCTGTTTTTT. As protein: CASSQPGTGAGELFF. The whole variable domain, filled in from reference TRBV9 and TRBJ2-2, reads DSGVTQTPKHLITATGQRVTLRCSPRSGDLSVYWYQQSLDQGLQFLIQYYNGEERAKGNILERFSAQQFPDLHSELNLSSLELGDSALYFCASSQPGTGAGELFFGEGSRLTVL.